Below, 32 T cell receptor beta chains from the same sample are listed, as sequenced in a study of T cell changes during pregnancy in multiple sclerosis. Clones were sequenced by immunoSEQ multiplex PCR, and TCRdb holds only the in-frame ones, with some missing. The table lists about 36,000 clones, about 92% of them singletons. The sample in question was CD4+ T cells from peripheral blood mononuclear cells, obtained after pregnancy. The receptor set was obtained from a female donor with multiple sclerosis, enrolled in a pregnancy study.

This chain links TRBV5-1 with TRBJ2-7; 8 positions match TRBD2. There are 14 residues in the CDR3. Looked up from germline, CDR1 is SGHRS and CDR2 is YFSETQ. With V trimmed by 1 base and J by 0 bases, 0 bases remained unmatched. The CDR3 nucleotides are TGCGCCAGCAGCTTGACTAGCGGCTCCTACGAGCAGTACTTC. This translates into CASSLTSGSYEQYF.

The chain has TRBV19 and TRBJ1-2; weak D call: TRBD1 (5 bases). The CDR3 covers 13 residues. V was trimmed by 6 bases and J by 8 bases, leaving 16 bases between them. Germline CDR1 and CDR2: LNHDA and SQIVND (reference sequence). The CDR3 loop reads CASSFQGRRGYTF. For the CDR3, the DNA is TGTGCCAGTAGCTTCCAGGGTCGCCGAGGCTACACCTTC.

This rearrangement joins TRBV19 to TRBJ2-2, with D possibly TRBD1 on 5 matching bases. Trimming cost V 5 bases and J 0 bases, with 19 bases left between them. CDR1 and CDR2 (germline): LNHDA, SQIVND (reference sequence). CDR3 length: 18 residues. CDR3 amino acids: CASSVLGLLRTNTGELFF. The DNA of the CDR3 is TGTGCCAGTAGTGTTTTGGGGCTGCTTAGGACGAACACCGGGGAGCTGTTTTTT.

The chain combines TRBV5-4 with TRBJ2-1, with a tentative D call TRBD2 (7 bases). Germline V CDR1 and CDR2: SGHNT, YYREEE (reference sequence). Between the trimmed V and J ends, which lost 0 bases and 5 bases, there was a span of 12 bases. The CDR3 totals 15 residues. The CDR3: CASSLGGGFNNEQFF. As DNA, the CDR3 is TGTGCCAGCAGCTTGGGGGGGGGCTTTAACAATGAGCAGTTCTTC.

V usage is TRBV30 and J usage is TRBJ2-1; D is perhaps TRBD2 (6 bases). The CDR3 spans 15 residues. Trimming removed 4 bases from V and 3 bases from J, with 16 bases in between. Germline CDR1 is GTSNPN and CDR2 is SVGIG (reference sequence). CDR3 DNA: TGTGCCTGGAAGTTTCGGGAGCGACTCTACAATGAGCAGTTCTTC. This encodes CAWKFRERLYNEQFF.

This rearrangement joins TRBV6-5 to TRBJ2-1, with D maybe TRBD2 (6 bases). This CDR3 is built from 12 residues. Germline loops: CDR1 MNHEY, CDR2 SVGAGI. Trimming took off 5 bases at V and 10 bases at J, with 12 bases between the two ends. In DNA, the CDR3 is TGTGCCAGCAGTGCGTCGGGGGTCGAGCAGTTCTTC. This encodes CASSASGVEQFF.

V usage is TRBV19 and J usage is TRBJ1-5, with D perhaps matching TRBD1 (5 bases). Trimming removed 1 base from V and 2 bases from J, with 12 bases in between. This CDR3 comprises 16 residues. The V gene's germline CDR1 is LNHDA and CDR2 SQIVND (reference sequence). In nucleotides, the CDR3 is TGTGCCAGTAGTATAGGCCCAGGGCTTCGCAATCAGCCCCAGCATTTT. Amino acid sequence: CASSIGPGLRNQPQHF. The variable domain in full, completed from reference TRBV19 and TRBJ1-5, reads DGGITQSPKYLFRKEGQNVTLSCEQNLNHDAMYWYRQDPGQGLRLIYYSQIVNDFQKGDIAEGYSVSREKKESFPLTVTSAQKNPTAFYLCASSIGPGLRNQPQHFGDGTRLSIL.

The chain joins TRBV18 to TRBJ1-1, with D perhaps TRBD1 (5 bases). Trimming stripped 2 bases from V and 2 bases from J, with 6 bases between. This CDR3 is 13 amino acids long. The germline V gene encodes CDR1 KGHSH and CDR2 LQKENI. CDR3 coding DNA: TGTGCCAGCTCACCAGACAGTAACACTGAAGCTTTCTTT. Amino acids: CASSPDSNTEAFF.

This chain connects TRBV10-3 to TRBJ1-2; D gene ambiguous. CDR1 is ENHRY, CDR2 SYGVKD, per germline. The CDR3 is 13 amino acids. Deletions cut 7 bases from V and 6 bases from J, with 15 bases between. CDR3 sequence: CAINGGSNDGYTF. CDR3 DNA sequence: TGTGCCATCAACGGCGGGTCTAATGATGGCTACACCTTC.

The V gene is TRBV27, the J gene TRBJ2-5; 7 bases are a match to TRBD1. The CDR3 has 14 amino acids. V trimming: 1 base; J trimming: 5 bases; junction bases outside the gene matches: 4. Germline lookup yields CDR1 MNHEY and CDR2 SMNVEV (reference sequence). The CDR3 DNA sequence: TGTGCCAGCAGTTTATTGACAGGGCGGGAGACCCAGTACTTC. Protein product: CASSLLTGRETQYF.

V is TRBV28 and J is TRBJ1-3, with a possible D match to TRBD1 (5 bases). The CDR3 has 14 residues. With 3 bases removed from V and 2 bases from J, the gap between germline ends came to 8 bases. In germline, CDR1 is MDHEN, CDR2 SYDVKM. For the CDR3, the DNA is TGTGCCAGCAGTTTCGGGGGGGCTGGAAACACCATATATTTT. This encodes CASSFGGAGNTIYF. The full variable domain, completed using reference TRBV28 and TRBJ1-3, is DVKVTQSSRYLVKRTGEKVFLECVQDMDHENMFWYRQDPGLGLRLIYFSYDVKMKEKGDIPEGYSVSREKKERFSLILESASTNQTSMYLCASSFGGAGNTIYFGEGSWLTVV.

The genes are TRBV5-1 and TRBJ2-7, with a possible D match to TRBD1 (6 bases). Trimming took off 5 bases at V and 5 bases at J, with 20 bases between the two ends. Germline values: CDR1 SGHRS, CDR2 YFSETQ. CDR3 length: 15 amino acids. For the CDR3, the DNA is TGCGCCAGCAGGCAAGAGTTCGGGACATTTAACGAGCAGTACTTC. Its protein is CASRQEFGTFNEQYF.

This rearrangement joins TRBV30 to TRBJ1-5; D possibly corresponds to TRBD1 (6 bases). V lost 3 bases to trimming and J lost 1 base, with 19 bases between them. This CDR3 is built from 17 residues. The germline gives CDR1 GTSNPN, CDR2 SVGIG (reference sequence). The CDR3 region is CAWRGGLRGKSNQPQHF. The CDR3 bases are TGTGCCTGGAGGGGGGGGCTAAGGGGAAAGAGCAATCAGCCCCAGCATTTT.

The CDR3, as DNA: TGTGCCAGCAGTGACACGGGGACCTACAATGAGCAGTTCTTC. It is translated as CASSDTGTYNEQFF. The chain uses TRBV6-6 and TRBJ2-1, with D maybe TRBD2 (5 bases). This CDR3 has 14 residues. V dropped 5 bases and J dropped 2 bases, with 10 bases sitting between them. CDR1 is MNHNY, CDR2 SVGAGI, per germline (reference sequence).

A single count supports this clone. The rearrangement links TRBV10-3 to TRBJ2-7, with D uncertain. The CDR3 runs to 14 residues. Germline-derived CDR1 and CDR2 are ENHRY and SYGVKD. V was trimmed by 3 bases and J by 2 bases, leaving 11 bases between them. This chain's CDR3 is CAISDGRRTYEQYF. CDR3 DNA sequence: TGTGCCATCAGTGATGGCAGGCGAACCTACGAGCAGTACTTC.

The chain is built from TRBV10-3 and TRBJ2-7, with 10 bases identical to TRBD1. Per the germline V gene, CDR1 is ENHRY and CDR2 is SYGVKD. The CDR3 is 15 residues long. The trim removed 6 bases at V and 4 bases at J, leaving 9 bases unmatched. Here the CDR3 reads CAIRGDRGQRYEQYF. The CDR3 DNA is TGTGCCATCAGAGGAGACAGGGGGCAGCGGTACGAGCAGTACTTC.

DNA for the CDR3: TGTGCCAGCAGCCCGCCTCAGGGGTTTGGTCTCGCAGATACGCAGTATTTT. As protein: CASSPPQGFGLADTQYF. This chain joins TRBV28 and TRBJ2-3, with D possibly TRBD1 on 6 matching bases. CDR1 and CDR2 (germline): MDHEN, SYDVKM. Between the trimmed V and J ends, which lost 6 bases and 4 bases, there was a span of 23 bases. This CDR3 spans 17 amino acids.

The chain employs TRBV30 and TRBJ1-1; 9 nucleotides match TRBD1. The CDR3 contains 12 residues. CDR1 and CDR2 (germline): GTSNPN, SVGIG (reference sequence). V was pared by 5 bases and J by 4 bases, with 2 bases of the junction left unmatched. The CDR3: CAWDRGSTEAFF. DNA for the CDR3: TGTGCCTGGGACAGGGGGAGCACTGAAGCTTTCTTT.

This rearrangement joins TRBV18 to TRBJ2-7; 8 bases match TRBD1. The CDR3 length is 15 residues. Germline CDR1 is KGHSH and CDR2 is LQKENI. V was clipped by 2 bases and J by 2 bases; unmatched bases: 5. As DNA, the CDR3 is TGTGCCAGCTCACCAACCAGGGGGCAGGCCTACGAGCAGTACTTC. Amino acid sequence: CASSPTRGQAYEQYF. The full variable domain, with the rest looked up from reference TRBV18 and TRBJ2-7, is NAGVMQNPRHLVRRRGQEARLRCSPMKGHSHVYWYRQLPEEGLKFMVYLQKENIIDESGMPKERFSAEFPKEGPSILRIQQVVRGDSAAYFCASSPTRGQAYEQYFGPGTRLTVT.

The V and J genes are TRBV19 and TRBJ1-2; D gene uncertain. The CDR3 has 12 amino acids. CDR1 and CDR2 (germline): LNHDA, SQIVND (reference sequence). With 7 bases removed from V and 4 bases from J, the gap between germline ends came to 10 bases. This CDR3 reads CASNFRGYGYTF. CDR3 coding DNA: TGTGCCAGTAATTTCAGAGGCTATGGCTACACCTTC.

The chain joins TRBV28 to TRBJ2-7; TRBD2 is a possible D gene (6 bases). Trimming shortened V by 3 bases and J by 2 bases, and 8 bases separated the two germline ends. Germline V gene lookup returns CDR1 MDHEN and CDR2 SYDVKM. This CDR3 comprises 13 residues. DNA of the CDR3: TGTGCCAGCAGTTTTGAGCGGGCCTACGAGCAGTACTTC. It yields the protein CASSFERAYEQYF.

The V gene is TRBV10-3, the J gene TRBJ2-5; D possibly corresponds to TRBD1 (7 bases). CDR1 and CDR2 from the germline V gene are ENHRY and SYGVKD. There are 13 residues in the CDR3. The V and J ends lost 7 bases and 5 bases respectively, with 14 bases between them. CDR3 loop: CAINAAGGETQYF. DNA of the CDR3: TGTGCCATCAACGCGGCAGGGGGGGAGACCCAGTACTTC.

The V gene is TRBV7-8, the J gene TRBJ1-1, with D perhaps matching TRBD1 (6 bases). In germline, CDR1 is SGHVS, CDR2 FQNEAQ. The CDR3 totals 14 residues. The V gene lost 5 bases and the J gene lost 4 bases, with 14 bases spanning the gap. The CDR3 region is CASSPATGFTEAFF. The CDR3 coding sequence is TGTGCCAGCAGCCCCGCTACAGGGTTCACTGAAGCTTTCTTT.

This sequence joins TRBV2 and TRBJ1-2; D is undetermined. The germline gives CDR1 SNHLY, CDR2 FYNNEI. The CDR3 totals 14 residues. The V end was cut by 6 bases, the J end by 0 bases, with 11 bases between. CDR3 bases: TGTGCCAGCAGAGCCCCGGTGCCTAACTATGGCTACACCTTC. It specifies CASRAPVPNYGYTF.

The CDR3 region has the DNA TGTGCCAGCATGTTTGGACTAGCCAATGAGCAGTTCTTC. The encoded protein is CASMFGLANEQFF. V usage is TRBV25-1 and J usage is TRBJ2-1; 8 bases are a match to TRBD2. Germline V gene data show CDR1 as MGHDK and CDR2 as SYGVNS. CDR3 length: 13 amino acids. Germline trimming cut 7 bases from V and 6 bases from J; bases unmatched to any gene: 5.

CDR3: CASRRQGGLAYGEQFF. The CDR3 region has the DNA TGTGCAAGTCGTCGACAAGGGGGACTAGCGTATGGTGAGCAGTTCTTC. The chain is built from TRBV12-2 and TRBJ2-1; the DNA was not compared with TRBD2, the D call given in the table. TRBV12-2 is classified as a pseudogene. This CDR3 region has 16 residues.

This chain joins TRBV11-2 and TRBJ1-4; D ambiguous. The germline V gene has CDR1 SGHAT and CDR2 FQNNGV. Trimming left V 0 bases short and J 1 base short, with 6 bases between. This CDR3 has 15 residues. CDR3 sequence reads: CASSLEARTNEKLFF. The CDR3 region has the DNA TGTGCCAGCAGCTTAGAGGCCAGAACTAATGAAAAACTGTTTTTT.

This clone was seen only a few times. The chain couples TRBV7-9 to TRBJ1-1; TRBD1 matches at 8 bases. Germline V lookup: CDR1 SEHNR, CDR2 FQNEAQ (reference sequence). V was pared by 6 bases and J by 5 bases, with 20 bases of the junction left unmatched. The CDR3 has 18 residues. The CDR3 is CASSRGGQVPPRQTEAFF. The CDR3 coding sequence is TGTGCCAGCAGTCGAGGGGGACAGGTTCCTCCCCGTCAGACTGAAGCTTTCTTT.

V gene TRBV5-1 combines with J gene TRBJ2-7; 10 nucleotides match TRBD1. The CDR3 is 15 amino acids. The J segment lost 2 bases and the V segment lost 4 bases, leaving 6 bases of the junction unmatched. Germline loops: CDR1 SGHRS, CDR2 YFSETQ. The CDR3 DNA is TGCGCCAGCAGCCTTACGACAGGGGGCCCCTACGAGCAGTACTTC. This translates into CASSLTTGGPYEQYF.

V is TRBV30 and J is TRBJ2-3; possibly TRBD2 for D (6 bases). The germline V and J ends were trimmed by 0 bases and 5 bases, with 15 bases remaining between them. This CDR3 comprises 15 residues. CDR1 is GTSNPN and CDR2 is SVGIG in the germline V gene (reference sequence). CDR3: CAWSVHGGLVDTQYF. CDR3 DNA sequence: TGTGCCTGGAGTGTACATGGGGGGTTGGTAGATACGCAGTATTTT. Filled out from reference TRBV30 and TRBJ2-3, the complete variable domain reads SQTIHQWPATLVQPVGSPLSLECTVEGTSNPNLYWYRQAAGRGLQLLFYSVGIGQISSEVPQNLSASRPQDRQFILSSKKLLLSDSGFYLCAWSVHGGLVDTQYFGPGTRLTVL.

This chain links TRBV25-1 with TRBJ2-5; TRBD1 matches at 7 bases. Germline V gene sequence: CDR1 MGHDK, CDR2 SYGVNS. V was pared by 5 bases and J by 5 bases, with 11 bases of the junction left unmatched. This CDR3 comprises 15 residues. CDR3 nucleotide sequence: TGTGCCAGCAGTCCCCGGACAGGAGTGAGGGAGACCCAGTACTTC. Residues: CASSPRTGVRETQYF.

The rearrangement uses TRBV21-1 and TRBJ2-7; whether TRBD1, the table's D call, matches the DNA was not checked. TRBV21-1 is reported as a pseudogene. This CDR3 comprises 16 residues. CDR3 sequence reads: CASSDGTGFPSYEQYF. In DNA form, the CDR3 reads TGTGCCAGCAGCGACGGGACAGGTTTCCCCTCCTACGAGCAGTACTTC.